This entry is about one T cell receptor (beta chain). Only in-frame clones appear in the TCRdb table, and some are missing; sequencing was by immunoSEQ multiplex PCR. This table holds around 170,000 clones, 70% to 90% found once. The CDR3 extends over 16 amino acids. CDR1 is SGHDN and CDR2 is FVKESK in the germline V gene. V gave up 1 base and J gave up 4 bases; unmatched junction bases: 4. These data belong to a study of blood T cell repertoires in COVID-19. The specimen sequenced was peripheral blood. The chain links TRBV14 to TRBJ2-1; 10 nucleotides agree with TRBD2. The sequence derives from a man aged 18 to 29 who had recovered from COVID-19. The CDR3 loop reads CASSQASGRGYNEQFF. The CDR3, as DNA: TGTGCCAGCAGCCAAGCTAGCGGGAGAGGTTACAATGAGCAGTTCTTC.